Following are 22 T cell receptor beta chains from one sample sequenced in a study of blood T cell repertoires in COVID-19. Sequencing used immunoSEQ multiplex PCR; TCRdb keeps in-frame clones, though not all of them. The repertoire holds some 250,000 clones, 75% to 90% seen once, with approximately 2% in the top ten. Sequenced material: peripheral blood. The receptors stem from a man aged 25 to 40 with active or convalescent COVID-19.

The J gene is TRBJ2-5, the V gene TRBV20-1; D gene uncertain. In germline, CDR1 is DFQATT, CDR2 SNEGSKA (reference sequence). Trimming removed 3 bases at V and 4 bases at J, with 12 bases between. CDR3 size: 13 residues. CDR3 coding DNA: TGCAGTGCTAGTCAGACTGCCGTAGAGACCCAGTACTTC. Translating gives CSASQTAVETQYF.

The rearrangement links TRBV7-2 to TRBJ2-1; D is undetermined. The V gene's germline CDR1 is SGHTA and CDR2 FQGNSA. The germline V and J ends were trimmed by 1 base and 0 bases, with 7 bases remaining between them. The CDR3 covers 15 residues. DNA for the CDR3: TGTGCCAGCAGCTTAGATCCGAGCTCCTACAATGAGCAGTTCTTC. Amino acids: CASSLDPSSYNEQFF.

The rearrangement uses TRBV7-3 and TRBJ1-1; D is perhaps TRBD1 (5 bases). Trimming removed 5 bases at V and 1 base at J, with 11 bases between. Germline CDR1 SGHTA, CDR2 FQGTGA. CDR3 length equals 14 residues. The CDR3 loop is CASSPGGPNTEAFF. CDR3 sequence (DNA): TGTGCCAGCAGCCCGGGGGGACCGAACACTGAAGCTTTCTTT.

The chain employs TRBV5-1 and TRBJ2-3, with TRBD2 identical over 10 bases. The CDR3 has 16 residues. Germline V gene sequence: CDR1 SGHRS, CDR2 YFSETQ. With V trimmed by 0 bases and J by 4 bases, 5 bases remained unmatched. The CDR3 nucleotides are TGCGCCAGCAGCTTGGGAGTAGCGGGGGGAGCAGATACGCAGTATTTT. It encodes CASSLGVAGGADTQYF.

The CDR3 nucleotides read TGTGCCACCAGCAGAAGGACAGCCCGGGGAGAGACCCAGTACTTC. It translates to CATSRRTARGETQYF. J is TRBJ2-5 and V is TRBV15; D possibly corresponds to TRBD1 (6 bases). From germline, CDR1 is LNHNV and CDR2 YYDKDF (reference sequence). CDR3 length: 15 residues. V gave up 2 bases and J gave up 4 bases, with 14 bases separating them.

The rearrangement links TRBV19 to TRBJ2-1; D ambiguous. V dropped 1 base and J dropped 9 bases, with 13 bases sitting between them. The germline CDR1 and CDR2 sequences are LNHDA and SQIVND (reference sequence). The CDR3 runs to 14 residues. The CDR3 reads CASSIVVQIGEQFF. The CDR3 DNA reads as TGTGCCAGTAGTATAGTGGTCCAGATTGGTGAGCAGTTCTTC.

The chain carries TRBV7-8 and TRBJ2-5, with TRBD1 as a possible D gene (5 bases). The germline V gene encodes CDR1 SGHVS and CDR2 FQNEAQ. The CDR3 length is 15 residues. The ends were cut back, 0 bases at V and 3 bases at J, with 11 bases in the middle. CDR3 sequence reads: CASSLALLDKETQYF. The CDR3 DNA reads TGTGCCAGCAGCTTAGCACTTCTGGACAAAGAGACCCAGTACTTC. The whole variable domain, remainder taken from reference TRBV7-8 and TRBJ2-5, is GAGVSQSPRYKVAKRGQDVALRCDPISGHVSLFWYQQALGQGPEFLTYFQNEAQLDKSGLPSDRFFAERPEGSVSTLKIQRTQQEDSAVYLCASSLALLDKETQYFGPGTRLLVL.

The genes are TRBV12-3 or TRBV12-4 and TRBJ1-1; D remains ambiguous. The CDR3 is 13 amino acids. The V and J ends lost 6 bases and 5 bases respectively, with 13 bases between them. CDR3 DNA: TGTGCCAGCAGCCCGACGGCGGAGACTGAAGCTTTCTTT. Protein product: CASSPTAETEAFF.

The chain uses TRBV6-2 or TRBV6-3 and TRBJ1-2; D is undetermined. CDR1 is MNHEY and CDR2 is SVGEGT in the germline V gene. CDR3 size: 12 residues. V lost 2 bases and J lost 11, with 12 bases in between. CDR3 bases: TGTGCCAGCAGTTACGCCGCGATTGAGTACACCTTC. Translating it yields CASSYAAIEYTF.

The chain employs TRBV5-1 and TRBJ1-1; D gene ambiguous. The CDR3 has 13 amino acids. V shed 5 bases and J shed 0 bases, with 8 bases lying between them. Germline V gene sequence: CDR1 SGHRS, CDR2 YFSETQ. The CDR3 loop reads CASSSVMNTEAFF. The CDR3 coding sequence is TGCGCCAGCAGTTCGGTGATGAACACTGAAGCTTTCTTT.

The chain couples TRBV13 to TRBJ2-1; 7 positions agree with TRBD2. Germline CDR1 PRHDT, CDR2 FYEKMQ (reference sequence). The CDR3 is 18 residues long. V gave up 5 bases and J gave up 3 bases; unmatched junction bases: 16. CDR3 residues: CASSPRLGGWTNYNEQFF. For the CDR3, the DNA is TGTGCCAGCAGCCCTAGGTTGGGGGGGTGGACCAACTACAATGAGCAGTTCTTC. Full variable domain (rest looked up from reference TRBV13 and TRBJ2-1): AAGVIQSPRHLIKEKRETATLKCYPIPRHDTVYWYQQGPGQDPQFLISFYEKMQSDKGSIPDRFSAQQFSDYHSELNMSSLELGDSALYFCASSPRLGGWTNYNEQFFGPGTRLTVL.

V gene TRBV5-8 combines with J gene TRBJ1-2; 7 bases align to TRBD1. Per germline, CDR1 SGHTS and CDR2 YDEGEE. J was trimmed by 6 bases and V by 5 bases; bases with no gene match: 7. The CDR3 runs to 13 residues. CDR3 DNA sequence: TGTGCCAGCAGTCGAAGGGGGCGGGATGGCTACACCTTC. Residues: CASSRRGRDGYTF.

CDR3 in DNA: TGTGCCAGCAGCCGGACCGGGACATCGAATTTTAAGGGCTACACCTTC. It specifies CASSRTGTSNFKGYTF. V usage is TRBV28 and J usage is TRBJ1-2; D perhaps matches TRBD1 (6 bases). Germline V gene data show CDR1 as MDHEN and CDR2 as SYDVKM. Trimming shortened V by 6 bases and J by 8 bases, and 25 bases separated the two germline ends. The length of the CDR3 is 16 residues.

This clone has just one count. The V gene is TRBV6-5, the J gene TRBJ1-3; 9 bases are shared with TRBD1. Germline CDR1 reads MNHEY; CDR2 reads SVGAGI. Germline trimming cut 5 bases from V and 4 bases from J; bases unmatched to any gene: 6. CDR3 size: 15 residues. The CDR3 DNA is TGTGCCAGCAGTACACAGGGGGCGCAAGGAAACACCATATATTTT. It specifies CASSTQGAQGNTIYF.

The chain links TRBV2 to TRBJ2-7; D not certain. The CDR3 runs to 13 residues. V was pared by 7 bases and J by 4 bases, with 14 bases between. CDR1 and CDR2 from the germline V gene are SNHLY and FYNNEI. This CDR3 reads CASIFDGIYEQYF. The CDR3 DNA reads TGTGCCAGCATCTTCGATGGCATTTACGAGCAGTACTTC.

The chain employs TRBV6-4 and TRBJ1-6; no clear D gene. CDR3 length equals 15 residues. Germline loops: CDR1 MRHNA, CDR2 SNTAGT. Between the trimmed V and J ends, which lost 5 bases and 9 bases, there was a span of 17 bases. In DNA, the CDR3 is TGTGCCAGCAGTACGGGAGGGCTCTTCAGTTCACCCCTCCACTTT. The encoded protein is CASSTGGLFSSPLHF.

The chain has TRBV6-6 and TRBJ2-7, with D perhaps TRBD1 (5 bases). The germline V and J ends were trimmed by 2 bases and 3 bases, with 11 bases remaining between them. The CDR3 extends over 14 amino acids. CDR1 is MNHNY, CDR2 SVGAGI, per germline (reference sequence). CDR3 DNA: TGTGCCAGCAGTTACCTGACAGAGAACTACGAGCAGTACTTC. This sequence encodes CASSYLTENYEQYF.

CDR3 sequence reads: CASSLLGREQYF. CDR3 coding DNA: TGTGCCAGCAGCCTACTAGGGAGGGAGCAGTACTTC. This chain links TRBV28 with TRBJ2-7; a possible D gene is TRBD2 (6 bases). The germline gives CDR1 MDHEN, CDR2 SYDVKM. The germline V and J ends were trimmed by 6 bases and 7 bases, with 13 bases remaining between them. The CDR3 contains 12 residues. Full variable domain (outside the CDR3, taken from reference TRBV28 and TRBJ2-7): DVKVTQSSRYLVKRTGEKVFLECVQDMDHENMFWYRQDPGLGLRLIYFSYDVKMKEKGDIPEGYSVSREKKERFSLILESASTNQTSMYLCASSLLGREQYFGPGTRLTVT.

In DNA form, the CDR3 reads TGTGCCTGGAGTACGAGCGGGGGGGGCGAGCAGTACTTC. Translated: CAWSTSGGGEQYF. The V and J genes are TRBV30 and TRBJ2-7, with 10 bases identical to TRBD2. Germline V CDR1 and CDR2: GTSNPN, SVGIG (reference sequence). J gave up 6 bases and V 2 bases, and 4 bases lay outside the gene matches. CDR3 length: 13 residues. Supplemented by reference TRBV30 and TRBJ2-7, the full variable domain reads SQTIHQWPATLVQPVGSPLSLECTVEGTSNPNLYWYRQAAGRGLQLLFYSVGIGQISSEVPQNLSASRPQDRQFILSSKKLLLSDSGFYLCAWSTSGGGEQYFGPGTRLTVT.

V and J are TRBV6-2 or TRBV6-3 and TRBJ2-1; 8 bases map to TRBD2. The CDR3 covers 16 residues. In germline, CDR1 is MNHEY, CDR2 SVGEGT. Trimming at V came to 2 bases and at J to 1 base, leaving 4 bases not matched to a gene. CDR3 in amino acids: CASSYAGGASYNEQFF. DNA for the CDR3: TGTGCCAGCAGTTACGCCGGGGGGGCGTCCTACAATGAGCAGTTCTTC.

The chain uses TRBV7-8 and TRBJ1-2, with D possibly being TRBD1 (5 bases). This CDR3 is built from 16 residues. Trimming shortened V by 1 base and J by 3 bases, and 15 bases separated the two germline ends. Per germline, CDR1 SGHVS and CDR2 FQNEAQ. DNA for the CDR3: TGTGCCAGCAGCTTAGTCCCTCCGGGAGGGGACTATGGCTACACCTTC. As protein: CASSLVPPGGDYGYTF.

V gene TRBV3-1 (or the pseudogene TRBV3-2) combines with J gene TRBJ1-2, with D maybe TRBD1 (5 bases). The CDR3 is made up of 14 amino acids. The germline V and J ends were trimmed by 4 bases and 4 bases, with 13 bases remaining between them. The germline V gene encodes CDR1 LGHDT and CDR2 YNNKEL (reference sequence). CDR3 protein: CASSRTQDGYGYTF. CDR3 sequence (DNA): TGTGCCAGCAGCCGGACACAGGATGGCTATGGCTACACCTTC.